This TCR beta chain is drawn from a study of somatic reversion in DOCK8 deficiency (TCRdb year 2020). Regarding the research as a whole: T cell receptor beta repertoires were compared among DOCK8-deficient patients, DOCK8-revertant patients and healthy volunteers. The DOCK8-deficient patients included in the study had been described in earlier reports. The study investigated how somatic reversion of pathogenic DOCK8 variants alters lymphocyte differentiation and function in DOCK8 deficiency. The paper as a whole reports these results and caveats: The methods did not specify, sample by sample, whether the source material for each sample was whole blood or PBMCs.

Blood for healthy controls was obtained from volunteer donors provided by blood services in Australia and France. Genomic DNA for TCR repertoire analysis was extracted from whole blood samples or from PBMCs. Library preparation employed multiplex PCR. One-step amplicon PCR with EuroClonality-NGS primers was used to generate TRB libraries from approximately 0.09 ug genomic DNA. Sequencing of the TRB amplicons was done on Illumina MiSeq instruments using 2 x 250 bp version 2 chemistry. Concerning the study's data processing: IMGT/HighV-QUEST was used for primary TRB sequence analysis and V(D)J annotation. VDJtools was used to assess repertoire diversity and composition after nonfunctional clones were removed and samples were downsampled for comparisons between samples. The public reads were quality trimmed at Q25 with fastp and then assembled into clones with MiXCR by TCRdb, keeping productive beta chains. Rows with a matching CDR3 protein are joined into one entry that keeps the most common DNA and genes. The V and J calls and clone size are TCRdb's, not the authors'. The sample table shows around 2,800 distinct CDR3 sequences, and 26% are seen once. The top ten clones comprise over 7.5% of the sample.

With regard to this clonotype: Its antigen target is currently unknown. No base qualities exist here, and no much larger clone lies one base off it.

Sequenced material: peripheral blood. The clonotype comes from a human donor in good health.

The nucleotide sequence is given as TGTGCCAGCAGCCCCCAGGCTCACCGCTACGACTACGAGCAGTACTTC. Translated, this gives CASSPQAHRYDYEQYF. The rearranged segments are TRBV6-2 or TRBV6-3 and TRBJ2-7; the D segment cannot be called with confidence. Cut back by 6 bases and 3 bases, the V and J ends lie 21 bases apart. CDR1 MNHEY and CDR2 SVGEGT were looked up in the germline V gene. The CDR3 holds 16 amino acids from the cysteine to the phenylalanine. Solely the CDR3 DNA is kept, with 48 bases framed from the first base.